Given below is one TCR beta chain in context. The protocol was immunoSEQ multiplex PCR, while the TCRdb copy is restricted to in-frame clones and leaves out a portion. The sample includes 200,000 to 250,000 clones, about 90% of them seen just once. The V end lost 4 bases, the J end lost 8 bases, and 11 bases lay between the germline ends. The CDR3 covers 12 residues. Germline CDR1 is MNHEY and CDR2 is SMNVEV (reference sequence). The source of the sample is a study of blood T cell repertoires in COVID-19. This sequence was found in a man aged 30 to 39 with acute or convalescent COVID-19. The V call is TRBV27, the J call TRBJ1-1, with TRBD1 as a possible D gene (6 bases). The sample consisted of peripheral blood. The CDR3 coding sequence is TGTGCCAGCAGTTCGTGGCAGGGGGAAGCTTTCTTT. Translating gives CASSSWQGEAFF.